These T cell receptor beta chains were read from a single sample in a study of graft-versus-host responses after intestinal transplantation. The antigens of these receptors remain unknown. The data were produced by immunoSEQ multiplex PCR, yet TCRdb's version contains in-frame clones alone and is incomplete. The sample lists around 100,000 clones; over 75% were seen once. Sequenced material: unstimulated CD4+ T cells sorted from spleen or lymph node cells, taken before intestinal transplant. These receptor sequences come from a human donor who received an intestinal transplant. Each CDR3 is given with its conserved first and last residue. Each record gives: J gene, D gene, clone size, V gene, CDR3 DNA, CDR3 protein. D genes are given only for firm matches. Rows may omit the clone size; those that give it use once, few, many or a size class.

J: TRBJ2-7
D: .
size: .
V: TRBV6-5
DNA: TGTGCCAGCAGGTACCAGGGAAACTACGAGCAGTACTTC
CDR3: CASRYQGNYEQYF

J: TRBJ2-7
D: .
size: .
V: TRBV6-1
DNA: TGTGCCAGCTCTGCAGCCCTGGTAGGGTCCTACGAGCAGTACTTC
CDR3: CASSAALVGSYEQYF

J: TRBJ2-1
D: TRBD2
size: .
V: TRBV19
DNA: TGTGCCAGTAGTCAGCCCGTAGCGGGTGGTGAGCAGTTCTTC
CDR3: CASSQPVAGGEQFF

J: TRBJ2-3
D: .
size: .
V: TRBV15
DNA: TGTGCCACCAGCAGAGATCTTAAAGATACGCAGTATTTT
CDR3: CATSRDLKDTQYF

J: TRBJ2-6
D: TRBD1
size: .
V: TRBV5-6
DNA: TGTGCCAGCAGCTTGTTGTTGCAGGGGGCCTCTGGGGCCAACGTCCTGACTTTC
CDR3: CASSLLLQGASGANVLTF

J: TRBJ2-5
D: TRBD2
size: .
V: TRBV19
DNA: TGTGCCAGTAGTATGGACCGGGGGGGAGAGACCCAGTACTTC
CDR3: CASSMDRGGETQYF

J: TRBJ1-3
D: .
size: once
V: TRBV4-2
DNA: TGTGCCAGCAGCCAAGTGGACAACTCTGGAAACACCATATATTTT
CDR3: CASSQVDNSGNTIYF

J: TRBJ1-1
D: .
size: .
V: TRBV4-1
DNA: TGCGCCAGCAGCGCAACAGGGTTCGGGTACACTGAAGCTTTCTTT
CDR3: CASSATGFGYTEAFF

J: TRBJ2-5
D: .
size: .
V: TRBV6-5
DNA: TGTGCCAGCAGTGAGGAGCCTCCGACCCAGTACTTC
CDR3: CASSEEPPTQYF

J: TRBJ2-3
D: .
size: once
V: TRBV29-1
DNA: TGCAGCGTTTATGGCGAGGGTAGAGCAAACCGCACAGATACGCAGTATTTT
CDR3: CSVYGEGRANRTDTQYF

J: TRBJ2-6
D: .
size: .
V: TRBV4-1
DNA: TGCGCCAGCAGCCAAGATCCATGGACAGGGGCCAACGTCCTGACTTTC
CDR3: CASSQDPWTGANVLTF

J: TRBJ1-3
D: TRBD1
size: .
V: TRBV10-1
DNA: TGCGCCAGCAGTAACTCCGGGACAGGGGTATCTGGAAACACCATATATTTT
CDR3: CASSNSGTGVSGNTIYF

J: TRBJ2-3
D: .
size: .
V: TRBV19
DNA: TGTGCCAGTAGTATAGGGAACACAGATACGCAGTATTTT
CDR3: CASSIGNTDTQYF

J: TRBJ2-5
D: .
size: .
V: TRBV7-6
DNA: TGTGCCAGCAGCTTAGTCAGGGGAGAGACCCAGTACTTC
CDR3: CASSLVRGETQYF

J: TRBJ2-3
D: .
size: .
V: TRBV5-1
DNA: TGCGCCAGCAGCTTTTTACCAGAGCTTTACACAGATACGCAGTATTTT
CDR3: CASSFLPELYTDTQYF

J: TRBJ1-2
D: TRBD1
size: .
V: TRBV15
DNA: TGTGCCACCAGCAATACCCCCGGGACAGTGATTCGTGTCGGCTACACCTTC
CDR3: CATSNTPGTVIRVGYTF

J: TRBJ1-2
D: TRBD1
size: .
V: TRBV19
DNA: TGTGCCAGTGGACAGGGGGCGACGTACTATGGCTACACCTTC
CDR3: CASGQGATYYGYTF

J: TRBJ1-6
D: .
size: .
V: TRBV7-9
DNA: TGTGCCAGCAGCTTAGCGGGCAGTTCACCCCTCCACTTT
CDR3: CASSLAGSSPLHF

J: TRBJ2-7
D: TRBD1
size: .
V: TRBV18
DNA: TGTGCCAGCTCACCGATGACAGGGCTCCCCTACGAGCAGTACTTC
CDR3: CASSPMTGLPYEQYF

J: TRBJ2-1
D: TRBD1
size: .
V: TRBV18
DNA: TGTGCCAGCTCCGACAGGGGAACCTACAATGAGCAGTTCTTC
CDR3: CASSDRGTYNEQFF

J: TRBJ2-5
D: .
size: .
V: TRBV5-1
DNA: TGCGCCAGCAGCCGGATAGGGTACCAAGAGACCCAGTACTTC
CDR3: CASSRIGYQETQYF

J: TRBJ1-5
D: .
size: .
V: TRBV19
DNA: TGTGCCAGTAGCCACCCGCGAGGGGCCCCGTCTAATCAGCCCCAGCATTTT
CDR3: CASSHPRGAPSNQPQHF

J: TRBJ2-5
D: .
size: .
V: TRBV7-9
DNA: TGTGCCAGCAGCTTGGGCGTGGCGGGGGAGACCCAGTACTTC
CDR3: CASSLGVAGETQYF

J: TRBJ2-7
D: TRBD1
size: once
V: TRBV6-1
DNA: TGTGCCAGCAGTCCCTGGACAGGGACCAACTACGAGCAGTACTTC
CDR3: CASSPWTGTNYEQYF

J: TRBJ2-1
D: .
size: .
V: TRBV21-1
DNA: TGTGCCAGCTCAGCAAGGCCGGGAGCTCCAACATACAATGAGCAGTTCTTC
CDR3: CASSARPGAPTYNEQFF

J: TRBJ2-7
D: .
size: .
V: TRBV6-6
DNA: TGTGCCAGCAGTTACTCTGGACAGATTTCCTACGAGCAGTACTTC
CDR3: CASSYSGQISYEQYF

J: TRBJ2-3
D: TRBD1
size: .
V: TRBV6-5
DNA: TGTGCCAGCAGTCCGGGACAGAGCACAGATACGCAGTATTTT
CDR3: CASSPGQSTDTQYF

J: TRBJ2-7
D: .
size: .
V: TRBV29-1
DNA: TGCAGCGTTGAGGGCAGGGCCGAGCAGTACTTC
CDR3: CSVEGRAEQYF

J: TRBJ2-7
D: TRBD1
size: .
V: TRBV5-1
DNA: TGCGCCAGCAGCTGGCAGGGGGACCACGAGCAGTACTTC
CDR3: CASSWQGDHEQYF

J: TRBJ2-7
D: TRBD1
size: .
V: TRBV28
DNA: TGTGCCACCACAAACCATACTCGACAGGGGAATTACGAGCAGTACTTC
CDR3: CATTNHTRQGNYEQYF

J: TRBJ1-4
D: .
size: .
V: TRBV6-1
DNA: TGTGCCGCGGCCAAGGGAAGTTCTAATGAAAAACTGTTTTTT
CDR3: CAAAKGSSNEKLFF

J: TRBJ1-5
D: TRBD1
size: .
V: TRBV6-5
DNA: TGTGCCAGCACGACGGGCAGGGGGCCCAATCAGCCCCAGCATTTT
CDR3: CASTTGRGPNQPQHF

J: TRBJ2-2
D: TRBD1
size: .
V: TRBV11-1
DNA: TGTGCCAGCAGCTTAGGTACAGGGGGCACCGGGGAGCTGTTTTTT
CDR3: CASSLGTGGTGELFF

J: TRBJ1-2
D: .
size: .
V: TRBV6-6
DNA: TGTGCCAGCAGTTACGAAGGTCGTGGCTACACCTTC
CDR3: CASSYEGRGYTF

J: TRBJ2-1
D: TRBD2
size: once
V: TRBV7-6
DNA: TGTGCCAGCAGCCTACTAACTAGCGGGAGCTACAATGAGCAGTTCTTC
CDR3: CASSLLTSGSYNEQFF

J: TRBJ2-2
D: .
size: .
V: TRBV6-1
DNA: TGTGCCACCCTATTACAGGGTAGCACCGGGGAGCTGTTTTTT
CDR3: CATLLQGSTGELFF

J: TRBJ2-1
D: TRBD2
size: .
V: TRBV7-2
DNA: TGTGCCAGCAGTCCACCGGGACTAGCGCCGAATGAGCAGTTCTTC
CDR3: CASSPPGLAPNEQFF

J: TRBJ2-5
D: .
size: .
V: TRBV6-5
DNA: TGTGCCAGCAGCAGGGGTGAGGAGACCCAGTACTTC
CDR3: CASSRGEETQYF

J: TRBJ2-1
D: .
size: .
V: TRBV4-2
DNA: TGTGCCAGCAGCCAAAAGGATTCTGATTACAATGAGCAGTTCTTC
CDR3: CASSQKDSDYNEQFF

J: TRBJ2-7
D: .
size: once
V: TRBV27
DNA: TGTGCCAGCAGTTTCCGCTCTTGGTCCTACGAGCAGTACTTC
CDR3: CASSFRSWSYEQYF

J: TRBJ2-5
D: .
size: .
V: TRBV7-2
DNA: TGTGCCAGCAGCTTAGTTGCCTCACAAGAGACCCAGTACTTC
CDR3: CASSLVASQETQYF

J: TRBJ2-7
D: .
size: .
V: TRBV5-1
DNA: TGCGCCAGCAGCCACTCACGGGGCGCCGAGGACGAGCAGTACTTC
CDR3: CASSHSRGAEDEQYF

J: TRBJ2-7
D: .
size: .
V: TRBV29-1
DNA: TGCAGCGTTGCTACTTCCGACGAGCAGTACTTC
CDR3: CSVATSDEQYF

J: TRBJ2-5
D: .
size: .
V: TRBV13
DNA: TGTGCCAGCAGCTTAAGGGTTGGGGGGAGGAAGGAGACCCAGTACTTC
CDR3: CASSLRVGGRKETQYF

J: TRBJ2-6
D: .
size: .
V: TRBV2
DNA: TGTGCCAGCAGTGAAGCGTTCTTCTCTGGGGCCAACGTCCTGACTTTC
CDR3: CASSEAFFSGANVLTF

J: TRBJ1-2
D: TRBD1
size: .
V: TRBV6-5
DNA: TGTGCCAGCAGTGAACAGGGGGTTGTCTATGGCTACACCTTC
CDR3: CASSEQGVVYGYTF

J: TRBJ2-3
D: TRBD2
size: .
V: TRBV5-1
DNA: TGCGCCAGCAGCCTCGCCGGGACTAGTGCCACAGATACGCAGTATTTT
CDR3: CASSLAGTSATDTQYF

J: TRBJ2-7
D: .
size: .
V: TRBV18
DNA: TGTGCCAGCTCACCTCCTTCCTACGAGCAGTACTTC
CDR3: CASSPPSYEQYF

J: TRBJ2-7
D: .
size: .
V: TRBV5-1
DNA: TGCGCCAGCAGCCCAGCGGGAAGGGGGGGTACCTACGAGCAGTACTTC
CDR3: CASSPAGRGGTYEQYF

J: TRBJ2-7
D: TRBD1
size: few
V: TRBV28
DNA: TGTGCCAGCAGCCAGGGACAGACCTACGAGCAGTACTTC
CDR3: CASSQGQTYEQYF

J: TRBJ1-2
D: .
size: .
V: TRBV2
DNA: TGTGCCAGCAATGATATGGGGGGCGTTGGCTACACCTTC
CDR3: CASNDMGGVGYTF

J: TRBJ1-2
D: .
size: .
V: TRBV5-6
DNA: TGTGCCAGCAGCTTGGTAAGGGGCGGCGGCTACACCTTC
CDR3: CASSLVRGGGYTF

J: TRBJ2-3
D: .
size: .
V: TRBV5-1
DNA: TGCGCCAACAGCTTTGGGGGGACCACAGATACCCAGTATTTT
CDR3: CANSFGGTTDTQYF

J: TRBJ2-2
D: .
size: once
V: TRBV7-3
DNA: TGTGCCAGCAGCAGGGGGTACGGGGAGCTGTTTTTT
CDR3: CASSRGYGELFF

J: TRBJ1-4
D: .
size: .
V: TRBV4-1
DNA: TGCGCCAGCAGCCAGTCGCACCCTATTGCGGCTGAAAAACTGTTTTTT
CDR3: CASSQSHPIAAEKLFF